This TCR beta chain derives from a study of response to subunit inactivated influenza vaccine. General study findings and limits: The authors offered the suggestion that each seasonal influenza vaccination recruits few new T cells.

One entry per CDR3 protein results from TCRdb running MiXCR on the RT-PCR reads. The sample carries roughly 170,000 distinct CDR3 sequences, around 8.8% recorded once. The CDR3 contains 14 residues. In germline, CDR1 is SGHTA, CDR2 FQGNSA. This clonotype was recorded at least ten times. The antigen remains unidentified. Germline is not matched at one junction end, which may reflect a read error. Specimen: non-naive T cells sorted from PBMCs, collected on the day of vaccination. The origin of this receptor is a man aged 45-60 years who received an inactivated influenza vaccine. The chain employs TRBV7-2 and TRBJ2-1; unclear D gene. The CDR3 is CAGPVQISNNEQFF. The CDR3 DNA sequence: TGTGCCGGCCCGGTGCAGATCTCCAACAATGAGCAGTTCTTC.